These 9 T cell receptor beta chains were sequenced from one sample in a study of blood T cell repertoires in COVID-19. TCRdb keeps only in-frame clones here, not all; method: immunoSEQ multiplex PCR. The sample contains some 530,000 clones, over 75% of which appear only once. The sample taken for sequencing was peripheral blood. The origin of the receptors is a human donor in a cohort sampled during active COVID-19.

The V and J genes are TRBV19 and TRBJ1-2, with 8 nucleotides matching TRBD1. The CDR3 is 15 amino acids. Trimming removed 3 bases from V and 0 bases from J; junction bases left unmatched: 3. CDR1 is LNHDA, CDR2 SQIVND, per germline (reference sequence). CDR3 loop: CASSIGTGANYGYTF. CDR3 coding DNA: TGTGCCAGTAGTATTGGGACAGGTGCTAACTATGGCTACACCTTC. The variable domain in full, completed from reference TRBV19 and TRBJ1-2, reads DGGITQSPKYLFRKEGQNVTLSCEQNLNHDAMYWYRQDPGQGLRLIYYSQIVNDFQKGDIAEGYSVSREKKESFPLTVTSAQKNPTAFYLCASSIGTGANYGYTFGSGTRLTVV.

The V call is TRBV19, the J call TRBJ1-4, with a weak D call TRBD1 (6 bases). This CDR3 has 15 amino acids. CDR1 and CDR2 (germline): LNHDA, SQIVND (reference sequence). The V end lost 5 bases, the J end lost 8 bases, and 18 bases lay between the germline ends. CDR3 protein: CASSGSAGAGEKLFF. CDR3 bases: TGTGCCAGTAGTGGGTCCGCGGGGGCGGGCGAAAAACTGTTTTTT.

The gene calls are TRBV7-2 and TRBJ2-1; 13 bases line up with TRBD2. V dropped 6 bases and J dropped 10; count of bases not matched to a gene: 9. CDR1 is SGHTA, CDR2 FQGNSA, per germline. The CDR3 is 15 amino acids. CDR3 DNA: TGTGCCAGCAGTTCTACTAGCGGGAGGGCGGGGGAGCAGTTCTTC. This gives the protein CASSSTSGRAGEQFF.

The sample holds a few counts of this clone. In DNA, the CDR3 is TGTGCCTGGAGTGTACCAAGGACTAGCGGGATTAGTACGCAGTATTTT. Translation gives CAWSVPRTSGISTQYF. J is TRBJ2-3 and V is TRBV30; 12 bases line up with TRBD2. The CDR3 is 16 residues long. Per germline, CDR1 GTSNPN and CDR2 SVGIG (reference sequence). V trimming: 0 bases; J trimming: 8 bases; junction bases outside the gene matches: 9.

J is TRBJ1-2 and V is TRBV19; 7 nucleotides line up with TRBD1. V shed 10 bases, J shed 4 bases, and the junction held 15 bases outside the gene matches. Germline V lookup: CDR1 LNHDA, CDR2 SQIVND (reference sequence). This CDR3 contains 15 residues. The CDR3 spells CATTEKGGQSYGYTF. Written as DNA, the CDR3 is TGTGCCACTACTGAAAAAGGGGGACAGAGCTATGGCTACACCTTC.

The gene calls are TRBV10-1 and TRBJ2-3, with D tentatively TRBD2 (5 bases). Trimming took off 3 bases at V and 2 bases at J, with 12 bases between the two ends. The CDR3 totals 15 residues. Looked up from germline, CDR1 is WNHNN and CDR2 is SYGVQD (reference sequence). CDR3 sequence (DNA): TGCGCCAGCAGTGAATCCGGGATCGCCACAGATACGCAGTATTTT. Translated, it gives CASSESGIATDTQYF.

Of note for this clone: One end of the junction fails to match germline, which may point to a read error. CDR3 DNA sequence: TGTGCCATTAGTGCCGGGGAGGATGGCTACACCTTC. Amino acid sequence: CAISAGEDGYTF. The V call is TRBV10-3, the J call TRBJ1-2; no clear D gene. The CDR3 has 12 residues. CDR1 and CDR2 from the germline V gene are ENHRY and SYGVKD.

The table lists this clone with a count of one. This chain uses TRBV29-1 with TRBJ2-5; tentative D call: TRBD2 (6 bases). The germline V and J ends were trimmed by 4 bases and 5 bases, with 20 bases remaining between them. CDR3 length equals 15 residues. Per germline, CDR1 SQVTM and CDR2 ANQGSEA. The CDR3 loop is CSVGLPSGSGETQYF. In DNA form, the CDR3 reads TGCAGCGTTGGTCTCCCTAGTGGTAGCGGTGAGACCCAGTACTTC.

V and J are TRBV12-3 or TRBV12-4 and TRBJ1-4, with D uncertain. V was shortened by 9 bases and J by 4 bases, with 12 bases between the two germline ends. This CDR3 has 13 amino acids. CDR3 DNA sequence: TGTGCCAGTAGCCGGGTCATTAATGAAAAACTGTTTTTT. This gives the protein CASSRVINEKLFF.